This T cell receptor beta chain was sequenced during a study of T-cell memory formation after mild COVID-19. TCRdb reprocessed the 5' RACE reads with MiXCR, giving one entry per CDR3 protein. The sample consists of approximately 240,000 distinct CDR3 sequences, 16% of them appearing once. This sequence was found in a man aged 18 to 30 who had mild COVID-19 (a few samples of this study predate the infection). Cell type and time point are not known. The specimen sequenced was PBMCs or a T cell subset sorted from them (not recorded which).

The CDR3 sequence: CASSQDRGQIYEQYF. CDR3 nucleotides: TGTGCCAGCAGCCAAGATCGGGGACAAATCTACGAGCAGTACTTC. V gene TRBV3-1 combines with J gene TRBJ2-7; D perhaps matches TRBD1 (6 bases). V was shortened by 0 bases and J by 3 bases, with 12 bases between the two germline ends. The CDR3 spans 15 residues. CDR1 LGHDT and CDR2 YNNKEL come from the germline V gene (reference sequence).